This T cell receptor (beta chain) originates from a study of metastatic and nonmetastatic thyroid tumors. Study-wide points: Malignant thyroid tumors reportedly had TCR beta diversity that was significantly higher than in benign nodules, in blood and tumor.

Thyroid surgery was preceded by no treatment in any patient. Note on this clone: Its antigen is unidentified.

Original data processing: To classify distant metastasis in papillary thyroid cancer, a model was built from CDR3 differences across clinicopathological groups. From the PCR reads, TCRdb re-called clones with MiXCR. The V and J calls, along with clone size, are taken from TCRdb and not from the paper's own processing. The repertoire consists of some 20,000 clones, with approximately 30% occurring once and the leading ten covering under 25%. The source material was adjacent normal tissue. The source of this sequence is a female donor with papillary thyroid cancer or a benign thyroid nodule (not recorded which). Some clones in this sample may be carry-over from other donors' samples.

The DNA for the CDR3 is TGTGCCAGCAGTTGGACAGGGGGGAGCACAGATACGCAGTATTTT. Its translation is CASSWTGGSTDTQYF. The rearrangement uses TRBV12-3 or TRBV12-4 and TRBJ2-3; TRBD1 agrees at 10 bases. The CDR3 covers 15 residues. V lost 4 bases and J lost 0; bases outside the gene matches: 1.